The clone carrying this T cell receptor beta chain has a single count. The antigen is not known. The time point is: week 47, end of study. One vaccine dose held 300 ug of mutant IDH1 20-mer peptide and came with topical imiquimod. This CDR3 has 13 amino acids. Per the germline V gene, CDR1 is SGDLS and CDR2 is YYNGEE. The ends lost 3 bases at V and 4 bases at J; junction bases unmatched: 2. These data are taken from a study of a mutant IDH1 vaccine in newly diagnosed glioma. Data came from immunoSEQ multiplex PCR; TCRdb stores just in-frame clones and leaves some out. Among about 56,000 clones listed, around 83% were seen once.

The specimen comprised PBMCs, sampled from a glioma patient whose treatment included an IDH1 peptide vaccine. The chain is built from TRBV9 and TRBJ1-1, with 8 bases matching TRBD1. This clonotype originated in a woman between 45 and 65 years old with glioma. CDR3 sequence (DNA): TGTGCCAGCAGCGGACAGGGGTTCACTGAAGCTTTCTTT. This encodes CASSGQGFTEAFF.